A selection of T cell receptor beta chains follows, all from one sample in a study of low-dose radiotherapy and immunotherapy resistance in tumors. Using its own MiXCR run on the reads, TCRdb lists one record per CDR3 protein. This sample has roughly 56,000 distinct CDR3 sequences, with 23% found just once. Specimen: PBMCs, collected after low-dose radiotherapy plus immunotherapy. Source of these receptors: a male donor with prostate cancer. Each CDR3 is given with its conserved first and last residue. D genes are given only for firm matches. Expanded clones get a size class; other rows say once, few or many, or leave the size out.

many,TRBJ1-1,NA,TRBV7-9,TGTGCCAGCAGCTTACCTGTCGGGGCCACTGAAGCTTTCTTT,CASSLPVGATEAFF
many,TRBJ2-1,TRBD2,TRBV30,TGTGCCTGGAGTGTACTAGCTAGCGGGAGCTACAATGAGCAGTTCTTC,CAWSVLASGSYNEQFF
many,TRBJ2-7,NA,TRBV5-6,TGTGCCAGCAGCGCGGCAGGGTACGAGCAGTACTTC,CASSAAGYEQYF
many,TRBJ2-1,NA,TRBV29-1,TGCAGCGAAGGACTGAGCAACAATGAGCAGTTCTTC,CSEGLSNNEQFF
few,TRBJ2-3,NA,TRBV12-3/TRBV12-4,TGTGCCAGCAGGCCGGCACCGATCTTCACAGATACGCAGTATTTT,CASRPAPIFTDTQYF
many,TRBJ2-2,NA,TRBV24-1,TGTGCCACCCCAGGACAAAGGAACACCGGGGAGCTGTTTTTT,CATPGQRNTGELFF
many,TRBJ1-4,TRBD1,TRBV6-2/TRBV6-3,TGTGCCAGCAGTAGAACAGGGGGCACGGGGGAAAAACTGTTTTTT,CASSRTGGTGEKLFF
NA,TRBJ1-1,TRBD1,TRBV18,TGTGCCAGCTCGTACATGACAGGGGGCCCGAACACTGAAGCTTTCTTT,CASSYMTGGPNTEAFF
NA,TRBJ2-3,NA,TRBV28,TGTGCCAGCAGTTCGCCGAGTAGCACAGATACGCAGTATTTT,CASSSPSSTDTQYF
many,TRBJ2-1,TRBD2,TRBV29-1,TGCAGCGCCGATTTAGCGGGAATCCTTGACAATGAGCAGTTCTTC,CSADLAGILDNEQFF
many,TRBJ2-5,TRBD1,TRBV5-4,TGTGCCAGCAGCAGGACAGGGGAAAGGGAGACCCAGTACTTC,CASSRTGERETQYF
many,TRBJ2-2,NA,TRBV28,TGTGCCAGCAGTTTAATCCGGCCAGGGAGGTACACCGGGGAGCTGTTTTTT,CASSLIRPGRYTGELFF
many,TRBJ2-3,TRBD1,TRBV27,TGTGCCAGCAGCACAGGGACAGTCACAGATACGCAGTATTTT,CASSTGTVTDTQYF
NA,TRBJ2-5,NA,TRBV24-1,TGTGCCACCAGTGATGAAGGCCCGGGGGAGACCCAGTACTTC,CATSDEGPGETQYF
once,TRBJ2-1,NA,TRBV4-1,TGCGCCAGCAGCCAAGACCGGAGCTCCTACAATGAGCAGTTCTTC,CASSQDRSSYNEQFF
few,TRBJ2-7,NA,TRBV9,TGTGCCAGCAGCGCGTCCGGGACGCCTCGTACCGAGCAGTACTTC,CASSASGTPRTEQYF
many,TRBJ2-3,NA,TRBV6-5,TGTGCCAGCAGCCAATCGCGATGGGCCACAGATACGCAGTATTTT,CASSQSRWATDTQYF
many,TRBJ2-7,TRBD2,TRBV5-1,TGCGCCAGCAGCGCGGGGGTTCCGGGCTACGAGCAGTACTTC,CASSAGVPGYEQYF
many,TRBJ2-7,TRBD2,TRBV6-5,TGTGCCAGCAGTATAGCGGGGGGGCCTTGGGAGCAGTACTTC,CASSIAGGPWEQYF
medium-sized,TRBJ1-1,TRBD1,TRBV13,TGTGCCAGCAGAAGAACAGGGGTCGACACTGAAGCTTTCTTT,CASRRTGVDTEAFF
many,TRBJ2-7,NA,TRBV18,TGTGCCAGCTCACTCCCGACTTCCATCTACGAGCAGTACTTC,CASSLPTSIYEQYF
many,TRBJ1-2,NA,TRBV7-9,TGTGCCAGCAGCTTAGTAGTGTCCTCCCCCTATGGCTACACCTTC,CASSLVVSSPYGYTF
many,TRBJ1-4,NA,TRBV29-1,TGCAGCGTCCAACTGGGGAATGAAAAACTGTTTTTT,CSVQLGNEKLFF
NA,TRBJ2-1,TRBD1,TRBV28,TGTGCCAGCAGTTTATCAGGGGGTAGACTCAATGAGCAGTTCTTC,CASSLSGGRLNEQFF
many,TRBJ1-1,NA,TRBV3-1,TGTGCCAGCAGCCCCAGCAGGCGATCCACTGAAGCTTTCTTT,CASSPSRRSTEAFF
many,TRBJ2-4,TRBD2,TRBV7-2,TGTGCCAGCAGCTTAGGCTGGGGGGGGGTCCGGGCCAAAAACATTCAGTACTTC,CASSLGWGGVRAKNIQYF
many,TRBJ2-3,NA,TRBV12-3/TRBV12-4,TGTGCCAGCAGTTTTGGCGGGGTAACGAATACGCAGTATTTT,CASSFGGVTNTQYF
many,TRBJ2-3,TRBD2,TRBV2,TGTGCCAGCAGTGTTCTAGCGGGAGTCGCAGATACGCAGTATTTT,CASSVLAGVADTQYF